This T cell receptor beta chain is from a study of blood T cell repertoires in COVID-19. Germline V gene lookup returns CDR1 SGHVS and CDR2 FQNEAQ. V dropped 2 bases and J dropped 3 bases, with 8 bases sitting between them. This CDR3 region has 13 residues. TCRdb's table, derived via immunoSEQ multiplex PCR, lists solely in-frame clones and lacks some. The table shows about 69,000 clones, with roughly 79% occurring only once. The sequence was obtained from a human donor in a cohort sampled during active COVID-19. The material sequenced was peripheral blood. The rearrangement joins TRBV7-8 to TRBJ2-7, with D maybe TRBD2 (6 bases). The CDR3 DNA follows: TGTGCCAGCAGCTTAATGGGGGGCTACGAGCAGTACTTC. Translating it yields CASSLMGGYEQYF.